Sequencing of this T cell receptor beta chain was carried out in a study of identical twins. TCRdb reprocessed the 5' RACE reads via MiXCR and lists one record per CDR3 protein. The sample holds hundreds of thousands of distinct CDR3 sequences, 15% to 20% seen once. CDR1 and CDR2 from the germline V gene are LGHNA and YSLEER. With 0 bases clipped from V and 4 bases from J, the junction kept 5 bases outside the gene matches. This CDR3 is 15 amino acids long. The data also belong to a second study, concerning T cells expressing NK-cell markers. That work adds: Just one sequenced donor of eight was HCMV-seronegative, while seven were seropositive. NKG2C+ dominant clonotypes from 5 to 7 donors made up about 1.0-8% of CD8+ T cells.

This receptor was obtained from a woman aged 18-29 years in good health. The sample was PBMCs. The chain recombines TRBV4-3 with TRBJ1-1, with TRBD1 identical over 7 bases. Written as DNA, the CDR3 is TGCGCCAGCAGCCAAGATGACAGGGTGGGCACTGAAGCTTTCTTT. It encodes CASSQDDRVGTEAFF.